This TCR beta chain was obtained from a study of blood T cell repertoires in COVID-19. V dropped 6 bases and J dropped 1 base, with 12 bases sitting between them. The CDR3 extends over 14 amino acids. Per the germline V gene, CDR1 is SNHLY and CDR2 is FYNNEI. Assay: immunoSEQ multiplex PCR; the TCRdb copy retains only in-frame clones and omits some. The table has hundreds of thousands of clones, roughly nine tenths seen once. Sequenced material: PBMCs or T cells enriched from blood (not recorded which). The rearrangement links TRBV2 to TRBJ1-1, with a possible D match to TRBD1 (6 bases). This clonotype was obtained from a woman aged 45-65 years in a cohort exposed to, infected with or recovered from COVID-19 (not recorded which). CDR3 in amino acids: CASRWEGGNTEAFF. CDR3 bases: TGTGCCAGCAGGTGGGAGGGGGGGAACACTGAAGCTTTCTTT.